Below are 27 T cell receptor beta chains sequenced from a single sample in a study of cytomegalovirus exposure and HLA in healthy donors. Primers: 60 Vbeta forward and 13 Jbeta reverse. Repertoires were generated with immunoSEQ multiplex PCR, while TCRdb's copy carries only in-frame clones and drops some. There are 70,000 to 90,000 clones in the sample, with 3.5% to 4% held by the top ten. The sample consisted of PBMCs. Receptors were obtained from a man in his late teens or twenties in good health and CMV-seropositive.

The chain employs TRBV28 and TRBJ2-1; the D gene is possibly TRBD2 (6 bases). V lost 7 bases, J lost 7 bases, and 23 bases lay in between. The CDR3 extends over 16 amino acids. CDR1 is MDHEN and CDR2 is SYDVKM in the germline V gene. The CDR3 region is CASTDPGLAIINEQFF. Written as DNA, the CDR3 is TGTGCCAGCACCGACCCGGGGCTAGCGATCATAAATGAGCAGTTCTTC.

The chain combines TRBV18 with TRBJ2-7; possibly TRBD1 for D (5 bases). The CDR3 loop spans 12 amino acids. The germline V and J ends were trimmed by 5 bases and 4 bases, with 9 bases remaining between them. Germline V gene sequence: CDR1 KGHSH, CDR2 LQKENI. CDR3 protein: CASSSPGYEQYF. Here the CDR3 DNA reads TGTGCCAGCTCATCTCCAGGGTACGAGCAGTACTTC.

This chain connects TRBV6-6 to TRBJ1-1; D is uncertain. The CDR3 contains 13 residues. Trimming took 6 bases from V and 4 from J, leaving 12 bases between them. Germline lookup yields CDR1 MNHNY and CDR2 SVGAGI (reference sequence). For the CDR3, the DNA is TGTGCCAGCAGGAGGATGGAGGGCACTGAAGCTTTCTTT. This encodes CASRRMEGTEAFF.

The genes are TRBV29-1 and TRBJ2-3, with 7 bases lining up with TRBD2. V gave up 5 bases and J gave up 4 bases; unmatched junction bases: 12. Germline V gives CDR1 SQVTM, CDR2 ANQGSEA. The CDR3 has 15 residues. The CDR3: CSVLLAIVGADTQYF. The CDR3 DNA follows: TGCAGCGTTTTACTAGCGATTGTCGGTGCAGATACGCAGTATTTT.

CDR3 protein: CASSLGSGDTYEQYF. The CDR3 DNA reads TGTGCCAGCAGCCTTGGTAGCGGGGATACCTACGAGCAGTACTTC. The chain combines TRBV14 with TRBJ2-7; 8 bases match TRBD2. The J segment lost 2 bases and the V segment lost 4 bases, leaving 7 bases of the junction unmatched. The CDR3 has 15 amino acids. CDR1 is SGHDN, CDR2 FVKESK, per germline.

The genes are TRBV6-4 and TRBJ2-1; D is unclear. This CDR3 is built from 15 residues. CDR1 is MRHNA and CDR2 is SNTAGT in the germline V gene. V lost 2 bases, J lost 13 bases, and 21 bases lay in between. In DNA form, the CDR3 reads TGTGCCAGCAGTGACAATTCTGACGACATTTCCCTCCAGTTCTTC. Protein sequence: CASSDNSDDISLQFF.

A word on this clone: The same CDR3 can be traced to other DNA sequences in this sample. In DNA, the CDR3 is TGTGCCACCAGCAGAGAGGGACACTCGGAGACCCAGTACTTC. Its translation is CATSREGHSETQYF. This rearrangement joins TRBV15 to TRBJ2-5; tentative D call: TRBD1 (6 bases). From germline, CDR1 is LNHNV and CDR2 YYDKDF (reference sequence). V shed 0 bases and J shed 5 bases, with 10 bases lying between them. CDR3 size: 14 residues.

The rearrangement joins TRBV28 to TRBJ2-5; TRBD2 matches at 14 bases. The J call may not be correct, given that the DNA end is closer to TRBJ2-7. The CDR3 spans 16 residues. The germline CDR1 and CDR2 sequences are MDHEN and SYDVKM. The chain's CDR3 is CASSLVWTSGGYEQYF. The CDR3 nucleotides read TGTGCCAGCAGTTTAGTCTGGACTAGCGGGGGGTACGAGCAGTACTTC.

The chain joins TRBV9 to TRBJ1-6; no firm D call. From germline, CDR1 is SGDLS and CDR2 YYNGEE. The CDR3 consists of 14 residues. The V end lost 0 bases, the J end lost 5 bases, and 6 bases lay between the germline ends. CDR3 coding DNA: TGTGCCAGCAGCGTAGAGAGAGATAATTCACCCCTCCACTTT. Its translation is CASSVERDNSPLHF.

The V and J genes are TRBV15 and TRBJ1-2; the D is unclear. The CDR3 consists of 15 residues. V gave up 0 bases and J gave up 5 bases, with 13 bases separating them. The germline CDR1 and CDR2 sequences are LNHNV and YYDKDF (reference sequence). CDR3 residues: CATSRDRHSPYGYTF. For the CDR3, the DNA is TGTGCCACCAGCAGAGATCGCCACAGCCCATATGGCTACACCTTC.

As for this clone: The same CDR3 is also encoded by other DNA sequences in this sample. The CDR3 nucleotides read TGCAGTGCCACAGGGGGAACTGAAGCTTTCTTT. Encoded protein: CSATGGTEAFF. This chain uses TRBV20-1 with TRBJ1-1; 8 nucleotides line up with TRBD1. J lost 5 bases, V lost 6 bases, and 2 bases had no gene match. This CDR3 spans 11 amino acids. Germline CDR1 reads DFQATT; CDR2 reads SNEGSKA (reference sequence).

The chain carries TRBV19 and TRBJ2-6; 7 nucleotides match TRBD2. Per the germline V gene, CDR1 is LNHDA and CDR2 is SQIVND (reference sequence). The CDR3 loop spans 18 amino acids. Unmatched junction bases numbered 12, after V lost 6 bases and J lost 1 base. The CDR3 coding sequence is TGTGCCAGTAGCTGGGGGAGGGGCGAAGAATCTGGGGCCAACGTCCTGACTTTC. Translating gives CASSWGRGEESGANVLTF.

The CDR3 region is CASSRGQGVVDTQYF. In DNA, the CDR3 is TGCGCCAGCAGCAGGGGACAGGGGGTGGTCGATACGCAGTATTTT. The chain employs TRBV5-1 and TRBJ2-3; 11 bases map to TRBD1. There are 15 residues in the CDR3. Trimming removed 4 bases from V and 6 bases from J; junction bases left unmatched: 7. From germline, CDR1 is SGHRS and CDR2 YFSETQ. Based on the CDR3 plus reference TRBV5-1 and TRBJ2-3, the full variable domain is KAGVTQTPRYLIKTRGQQVTLSCSPISGHRSVSWYQQTPGQGLQFLFEYFSETQRNKGNFPGRFSGRQFSNSRSEMNVSTLELGDSALYLCASSRGQGVVDTQYFGPGTRLTVL.

The chain links TRBV19 to TRBJ1-1; D may be TRBD1 (6 bases). The germline V and J ends were trimmed by 3 bases and 0 bases, with 11 bases remaining between them. In germline, CDR1 is LNHDA, CDR2 SQIVND (reference sequence). There are 15 residues in the CDR3. For the CDR3, the DNA is TGTGCCAGTAGTATGGGCGGGGGCATGAACACTGAAGCTTTCTTT. Protein: CASSMGGGMNTEAFF.

This rearrangement joins TRBV28 to TRBJ2-7; TRBD2 agrees at 7 bases. This CDR3 is 21 amino acids long. In germline, CDR1 is MDHEN, CDR2 SYDVKM. V was pared by 1 base and J by 5 bases, with 26 bases of the junction left unmatched. CDR3 nucleotides: TGTGCCAGCAGTTTATACGTCGGGACTACCGGTTGGGCGGTTAGCTGGGACGAGCAGTACTTC. It encodes CASSLYVGTTGWAVSWDEQYF.

CDR3 nucleotides: TGTGCCAGCAGTCGGGAACCCTACGAGCAGTACTTC. Residues: CASSREPYEQYF. The chain uses TRBV11-3 and TRBJ2-7; D possibly corresponds to TRBD2 (5 bases). This CDR3 has 12 amino acids. The germline V gene has CDR1 SGHNT and CDR2 YENEEA. Trimming removed 6 bases from V and 2 bases from J, with 8 bases in between.

This chain connects TRBV6-5 to TRBJ1-2; D remains ambiguous. CDR1 and CDR2 from the germline V gene are MNHEY and SVGAGI. This CDR3 is built from 12 residues. Between the trimmed V and J ends, which lost 4 bases and 8 bases, there was a span of 11 bases. CDR3 in DNA: TGTGCCAGCAGTTTCCGCGGAAGCGGCTACACCTTC. It yields the protein CASSFRGSGYTF.

The chain links TRBV5-3 to TRBJ1-5, with D hard to call. TRBV5-3 is labeled an ORF, and its function is uncertain. Trimming removed 4 bases at V and 5 bases at J, with 10 bases between. This CDR3 comprises 13 residues. The CDR3 spells CARSPAGDQPQHF. The CDR3 DNA reads as TGTGCCAGAAGCCCGGCGGGCGATCAGCCCCAGCATTTT.

This sequence joins TRBV27 and TRBJ2-5, with 7 bases aligning to TRBD1. The V and J ends lost 2 bases and 0 bases, in that order; junction bases with no gene match: 18. This CDR3 has 20 residues. CDR1 and CDR2 from the germline V gene are MNHEY and SMNVEV (reference sequence). CDR3 in amino acids: CASSLRAYPGQKVHQETQYF. The DNA for the CDR3 is TGTGCCAGCAGTTTAAGGGCGTACCCGGGACAGAAGGTCCACCAAGAGACCCAGTACTTC.

This sequence joins TRBV7-8 and TRBJ2-7; 7 nucleotides line up with TRBD2. The CDR3 spans 15 residues. The J segment lost 4 bases and the V segment lost 0 bases, leaving 6 bases of the junction unmatched. In germline, CDR1 is SGHVS, CDR2 FQNEAQ. The CDR3 is CASSLAVWEGYEQYF. The CDR3 DNA sequence: TGTGCCAGCAGCTTAGCGGTCTGGGAGGGGTACGAGCAGTACTTC.

The J gene is TRBJ2-7, the V gene TRBV10-1; D might be TRBD1 (5 bases). Trimming took off 6 bases at V and 7 bases at J, with 16 bases between the two ends. The length of the CDR3 is 13 residues. Germline V CDR1 and CDR2: WNHNN, SYGVQD (reference sequence). This CDR3 is CASRGTGPREQYF. DNA for the CDR3: TGCGCCAGCAGGGGAACAGGTCCTAGGGAGCAGTACTTC.

The V call is TRBV4-1, the J call TRBJ2-2, with D possibly matching TRBD1 (5 bases). The V gene's germline CDR1 is MGHRA and CDR2 YSYEKL. V dropped 5 bases and J dropped 0 bases, with 13 bases sitting between them. CDR3 length: 16 residues. The CDR3 nucleotides are TGCGCCAGCAGCACGTCCCCAGGGACGAACACCGGGGAGCTGTTTTTT. It yields the protein CASSTSPGTNTGELFF.

This rearrangement joins TRBV2 to TRBJ1-2; 10 nucleotides line up with TRBD1. CDR3 length: 15 amino acids. Germline trimming cut 7 bases from V and 1 base from J; bases unmatched to any gene: 6. CDR1 SNHLY and CDR2 FYNNEI come from the germline V gene. In nucleotides, the CDR3 is TGTGCCAGCACCATCCGGGACAGGGGTAACTATGGCTACACCTTC. This gives the protein CASTIRDRGNYGYTF.

This chain connects TRBV6-1 to TRBJ2-3, with D perhaps TRBD1 (6 bases). The V end was cut by 1 base, the J end by 0 bases, with 14 bases between. The germline gives CDR1 MNHNS, CDR2 SASEGT. The CDR3 spans 17 residues. CDR3 nucleotides: TGTGCCAGCAGTGAAGTAGGTGGGGGCGCTAGCACAGATACGCAGTATTTT. Residues: CASSEVGGGASTDTQYF.

This chain links TRBV28 with TRBJ1-2, with 9 bases lining up with TRBD1. Germline trimming cut 7 bases from V and 6 bases from J; bases unmatched to any gene: 3. Germline loops: CDR1 MDHEN, CDR2 SYDVKM. There are 12 residues in the CDR3. The CDR3 coding sequence is TGTGCCAGCACCGGGACAGGGAATGGCTACACCTTC. Amino acids: CASTGTGNGYTF.

The V gene is TRBV5-1, the J gene TRBJ2-2; TRBD1 matches at 7 bases. The V segment lost 7 bases and the J segment 4 bases; nucleotides outside the gene matches: 10. Germline loops: CDR1 SGHRS, CDR2 YFSETQ. The CDR3 is made up of 15 amino acids. CDR3 DNA sequence: TGCGCCAGCGGACGACAGGGACAAACCACCGGGGAGCTGTTTTTT. Protein: CASGRQGQTTGELFF.

This chain connects TRBV4-1 to TRBJ2-3; 8 bases match TRBD1. The V gene end was trimmed by 6 bases and the J gene end by 0 bases; junction bases not matched to a gene: 2. CDR1 and CDR2 (germline): MGHRA, YSYEKL. The CDR3 totals 14 residues. The CDR3 reads CASRTGVSTDTQYF. Written as DNA, the CDR3 is TGCGCCAGCAGGACAGGGGTGAGCACAGATACGCAGTATTTT.